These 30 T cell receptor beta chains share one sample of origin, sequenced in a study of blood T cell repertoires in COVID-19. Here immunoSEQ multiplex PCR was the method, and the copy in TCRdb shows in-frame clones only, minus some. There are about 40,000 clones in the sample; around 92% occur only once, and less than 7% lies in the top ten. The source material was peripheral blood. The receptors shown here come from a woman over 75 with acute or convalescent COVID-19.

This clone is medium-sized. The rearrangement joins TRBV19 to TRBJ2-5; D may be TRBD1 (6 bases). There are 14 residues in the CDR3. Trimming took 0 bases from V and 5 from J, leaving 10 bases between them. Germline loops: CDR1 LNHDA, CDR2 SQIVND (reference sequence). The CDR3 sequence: CASSIDGGLETQYF. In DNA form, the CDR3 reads TGTGCCAGTAGTATAGATGGGGGCTTGGAGACCCAGTACTTC.

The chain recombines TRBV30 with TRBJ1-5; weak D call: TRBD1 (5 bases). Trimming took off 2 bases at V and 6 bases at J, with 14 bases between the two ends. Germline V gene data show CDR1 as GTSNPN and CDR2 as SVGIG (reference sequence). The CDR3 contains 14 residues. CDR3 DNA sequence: TGTGCCTGGAGTAGCGGGACTGTCAGTCAGCCCCAGCATTTT. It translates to CAWSSGTVSQPQHF.

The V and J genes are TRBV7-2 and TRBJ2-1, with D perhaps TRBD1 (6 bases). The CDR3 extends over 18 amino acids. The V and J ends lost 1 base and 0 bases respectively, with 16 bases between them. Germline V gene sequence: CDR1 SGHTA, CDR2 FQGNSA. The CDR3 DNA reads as TGTGCCAGCAGCTTAGGGGGGTCGGCCAGGGGCTCCTACAATGAGCAGTTCTTC. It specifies CASSLGGSARGSYNEQFF.

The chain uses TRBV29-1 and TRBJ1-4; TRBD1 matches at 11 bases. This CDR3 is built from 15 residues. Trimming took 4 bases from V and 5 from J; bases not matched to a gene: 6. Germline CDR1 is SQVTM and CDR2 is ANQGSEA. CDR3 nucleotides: TGCAGCGTTGCCGGGACAGGGGGGAAAAATGAAAAACTGTTTTTT. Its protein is CSVAGTGGKNEKLFF.

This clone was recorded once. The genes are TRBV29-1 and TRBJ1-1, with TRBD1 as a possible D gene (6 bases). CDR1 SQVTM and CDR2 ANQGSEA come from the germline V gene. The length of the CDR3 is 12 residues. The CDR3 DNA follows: TGCAGTGCTGGACAGCGGAACACTGAAGCTTTCTTT. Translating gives CSAGQRNTEAFF.

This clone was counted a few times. The CDR3 DNA reads TGTGCCAGCACCCAACAGCCTTTGGGCTCTGGAAACACCATATATTTT. It specifies CASTQQPLGSGNTIYF. The J gene is TRBJ1-3, the V gene TRBV5-4; no reliable D call. CDR1 and CDR2 from the germline V gene are SGHNT and YYREEE (reference sequence). This CDR3 spans 16 amino acids. Trimming stripped 6 bases from V and 0 bases from J, with 16 bases between.

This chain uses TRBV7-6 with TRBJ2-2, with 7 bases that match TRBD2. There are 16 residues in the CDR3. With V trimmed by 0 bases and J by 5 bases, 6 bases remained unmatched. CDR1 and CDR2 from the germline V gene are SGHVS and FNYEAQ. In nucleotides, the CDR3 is TGTGCCAGCAGCTTAGCGGGACCGGGAGGAACCGGGGAGCTGTTTTTT. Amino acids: CASSLAGPGGTGELFF.

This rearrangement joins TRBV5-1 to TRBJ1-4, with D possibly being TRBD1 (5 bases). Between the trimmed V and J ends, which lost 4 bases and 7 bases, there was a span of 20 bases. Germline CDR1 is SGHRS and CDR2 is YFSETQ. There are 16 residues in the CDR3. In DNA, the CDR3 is TGCGCCAGCAGCCCGCGGGACGTCGGGGGTAGTGAAAAACTGTTTTTT. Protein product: CASSPRDVGGSEKLFF.

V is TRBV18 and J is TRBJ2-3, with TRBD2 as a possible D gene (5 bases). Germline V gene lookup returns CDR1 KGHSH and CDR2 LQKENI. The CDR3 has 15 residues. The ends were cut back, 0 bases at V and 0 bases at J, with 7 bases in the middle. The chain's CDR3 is CASSPPGGSTDTQYF. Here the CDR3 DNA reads TGTGCCAGCTCACCACCTGGCGGGAGCACAGATACGCAGTATTTT.

In DNA form, the CDR3 reads TGTGCCAGCAGCCGGACAGGGTCTAACTATGGCTACACCTTC. It yields the protein CASSRTGSNYGYTF. This rearrangement joins TRBV6-5 to TRBJ1-2; 8 bases align to TRBD1. This CDR3 contains 14 residues. CDR1 is MNHEY, CDR2 SVGAGI, per germline. Losses at the gene ends were 6 bases for V and 0 bases for J; bases not matched to a gene: 3.

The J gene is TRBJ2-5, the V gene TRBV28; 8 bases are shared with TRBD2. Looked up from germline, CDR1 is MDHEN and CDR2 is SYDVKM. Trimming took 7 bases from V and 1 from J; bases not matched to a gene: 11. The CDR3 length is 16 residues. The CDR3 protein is CASTLGGSGTQETQYF. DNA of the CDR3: TGTGCCAGCACTTTGGGGGGTAGCGGGACCCAAGAGACCCAGTACTTC.

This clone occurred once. As DNA, the CDR3 is TGTGCCAGCAGCCCAGTTACATCCTATAATTCACCCCTCCACTTT. Translation: CASSPVTSYNSPLHF. The rearrangement joins TRBV2 to TRBJ1-6, with D hard to call. This CDR3 contains 15 residues. Germline CDR1 and CDR2: SNHLY and FYNNEI. Trimming cost V 6 bases and J 1 base, with 10 bases left between them. Full variable domain (rest looked up from reference TRBV2 and TRBJ1-6): EPEVTQTPSHQVTQMGQEVILRCVPISNHLYFYWYRQILGQKVEFLVSFYNNEISEKSEIFDDQFSVERPDGSNFTLKIRSTKLEDSAMYFCASSPVTSYNSPLHFGNGTRLTVT.

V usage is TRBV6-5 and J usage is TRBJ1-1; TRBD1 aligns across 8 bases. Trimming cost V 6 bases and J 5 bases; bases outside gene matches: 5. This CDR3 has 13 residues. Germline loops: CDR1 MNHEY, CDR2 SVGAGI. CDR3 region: CASSLDRVTEAFF. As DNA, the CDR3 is TGTGCCAGCAGCTTGGACAGGGTAACTGAAGCTTTCTTT.

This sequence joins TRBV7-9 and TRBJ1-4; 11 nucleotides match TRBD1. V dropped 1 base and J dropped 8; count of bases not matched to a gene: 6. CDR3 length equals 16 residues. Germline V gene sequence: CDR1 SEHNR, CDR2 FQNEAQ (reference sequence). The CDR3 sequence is CASSLGRTGGREKLFF. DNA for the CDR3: TGTGCCAGCAGCTTAGGGAGGACAGGGGGCAGAGAAAAACTGTTTTTT.

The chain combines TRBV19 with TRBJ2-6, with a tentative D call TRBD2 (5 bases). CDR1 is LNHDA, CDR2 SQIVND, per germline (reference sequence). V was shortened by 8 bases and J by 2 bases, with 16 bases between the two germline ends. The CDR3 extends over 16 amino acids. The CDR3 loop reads CASGETWNPGANVLTF. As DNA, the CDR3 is TGTGCCAGTGGGGAGACCTGGAACCCTGGGGCCAACGTCCTGACTTTC.

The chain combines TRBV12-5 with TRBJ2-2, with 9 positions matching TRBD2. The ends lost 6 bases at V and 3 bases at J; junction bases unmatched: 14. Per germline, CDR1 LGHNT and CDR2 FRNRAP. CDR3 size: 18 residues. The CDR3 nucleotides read TGTGCTAGTGGCCCGCGGGGTAGCGGGGGACCGGACACCGGGGAGCTGTTTTTT. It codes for CASGPRGSGGPDTGELFF.

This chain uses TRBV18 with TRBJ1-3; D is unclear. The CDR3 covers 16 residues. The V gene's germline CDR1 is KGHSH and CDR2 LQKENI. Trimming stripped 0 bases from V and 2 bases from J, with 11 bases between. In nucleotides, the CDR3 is TGTGCCAGCTCACCACCGTCGCGGGCGGCTGGAAACACCATATATTTT. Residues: CASSPPSRAAGNTIYF.

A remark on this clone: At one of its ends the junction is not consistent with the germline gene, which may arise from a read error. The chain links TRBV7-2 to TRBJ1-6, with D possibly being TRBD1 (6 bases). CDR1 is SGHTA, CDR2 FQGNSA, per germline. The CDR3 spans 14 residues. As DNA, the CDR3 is TGTGCCAGCAGCTTGCAGGGGTATAATTCATCCCTCCACTTT. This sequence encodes CASSLQGYNSSLHF.

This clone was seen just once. The CDR3 coding sequence is TGTGCCAGCAGCTTGCAGGGCAATGAGCAGTTCTTC. Translating it yields CASSLQGNEQFF. V usage is TRBV7-3 and J usage is TRBJ2-1; tentatively, D is TRBD1 (5 bases). Trimming shortened V by 3 bases and J by 6 bases, and 6 bases separated the two germline ends. The germline gives CDR1 SGHTA, CDR2 FQGTGA. CDR3 size: 12 residues.

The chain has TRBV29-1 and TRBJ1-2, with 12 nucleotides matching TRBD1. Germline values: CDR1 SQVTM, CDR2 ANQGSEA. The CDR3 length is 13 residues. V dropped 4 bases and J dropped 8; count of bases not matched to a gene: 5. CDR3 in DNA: TGCAGCGTTGGGGGACAGGGGGCTGGCGGCTACACCTTC. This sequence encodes CSVGGQGAGGYTF.

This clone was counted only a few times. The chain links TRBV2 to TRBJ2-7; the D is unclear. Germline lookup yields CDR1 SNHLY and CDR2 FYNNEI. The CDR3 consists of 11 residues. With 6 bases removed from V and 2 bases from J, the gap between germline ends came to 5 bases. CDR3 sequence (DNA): TGTGCCAGCAGCGTAGCCTACGAGCAGTACTTC. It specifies CASSVAYEQYF.

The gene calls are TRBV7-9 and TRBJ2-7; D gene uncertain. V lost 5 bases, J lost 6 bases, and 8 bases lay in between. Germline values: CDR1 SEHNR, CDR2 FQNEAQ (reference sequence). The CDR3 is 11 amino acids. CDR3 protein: CASSMGLEQYF. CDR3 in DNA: TGTGCCAGCAGCATGGGCCTCGAGCAGTACTTC.

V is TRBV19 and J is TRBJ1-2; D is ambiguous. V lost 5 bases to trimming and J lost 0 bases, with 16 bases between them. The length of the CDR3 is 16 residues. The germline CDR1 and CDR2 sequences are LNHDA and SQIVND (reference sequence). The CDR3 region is CASSPYGSAANYGYTF. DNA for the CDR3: TGTGCCAGTAGTCCATACGGGTCAGCTGCTAACTATGGCTACACCTTC.

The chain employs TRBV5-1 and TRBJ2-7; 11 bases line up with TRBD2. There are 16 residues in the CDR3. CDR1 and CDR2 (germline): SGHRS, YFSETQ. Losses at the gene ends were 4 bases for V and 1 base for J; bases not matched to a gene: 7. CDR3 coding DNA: TGCGCCAGCAGCCAAGGGACTAGCGGACTATCCTACGAGCAGTACTTC. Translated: CASSQGTSGLSYEQYF.

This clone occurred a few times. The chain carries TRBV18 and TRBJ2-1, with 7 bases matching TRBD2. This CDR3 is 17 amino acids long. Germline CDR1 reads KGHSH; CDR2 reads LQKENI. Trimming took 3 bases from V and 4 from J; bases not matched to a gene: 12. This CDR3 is CASSPSLPGLHYNEQFF. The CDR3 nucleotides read TGTGCCAGCTCACCTTCTCTCCCGGGACTACATTACAATGAGCAGTTCTTC.

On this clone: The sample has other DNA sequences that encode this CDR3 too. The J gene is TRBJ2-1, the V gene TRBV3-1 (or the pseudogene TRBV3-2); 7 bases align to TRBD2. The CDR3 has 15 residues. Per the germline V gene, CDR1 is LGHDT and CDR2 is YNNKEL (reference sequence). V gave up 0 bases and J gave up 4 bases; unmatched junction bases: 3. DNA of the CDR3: TGTGCCAGCAGCCAAGAAACGGGGGGATACAATGAGCAGTTCTTC. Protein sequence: CASSQETGGYNEQFF.

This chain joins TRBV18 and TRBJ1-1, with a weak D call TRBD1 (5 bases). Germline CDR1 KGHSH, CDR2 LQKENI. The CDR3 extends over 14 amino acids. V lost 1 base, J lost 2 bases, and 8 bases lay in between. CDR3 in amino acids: CASSPRGENTEAFF. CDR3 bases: TGTGCCAGCTCACCACGGGGCGAAAACACTGAAGCTTTCTTT.

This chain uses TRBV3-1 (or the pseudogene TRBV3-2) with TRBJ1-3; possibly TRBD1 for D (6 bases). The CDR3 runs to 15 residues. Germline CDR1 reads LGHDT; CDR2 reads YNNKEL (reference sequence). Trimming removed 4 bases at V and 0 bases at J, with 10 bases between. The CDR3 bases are TGTGCCAGCAGCCCCGGGACATACTCTGGAAACACCATATATTTT. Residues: CASSPGTYSGNTIYF.

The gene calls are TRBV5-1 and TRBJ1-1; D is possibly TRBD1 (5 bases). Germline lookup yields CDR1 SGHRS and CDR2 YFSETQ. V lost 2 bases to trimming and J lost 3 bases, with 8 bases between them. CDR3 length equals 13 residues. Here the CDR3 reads CASSFSRDTEAFF. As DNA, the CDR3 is TGCGCCAGCAGCTTTAGCAGGGACACTGAAGCTTTCTTT.

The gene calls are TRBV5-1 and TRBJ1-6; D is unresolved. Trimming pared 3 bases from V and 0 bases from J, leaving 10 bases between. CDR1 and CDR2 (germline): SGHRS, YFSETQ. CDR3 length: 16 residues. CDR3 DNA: TGCGCCAGCAGCTCCCAAACGAGCTCCTATAATTCACCCCTCCACTTT. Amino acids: CASSSQTSSYNSPLHF.